Listed below are T cell receptor beta chains from one sample, sequenced in a study of identifying expanded T cells in peripheral blood. Clones were read by immunoSEQ multiplex PCR, and TCRdb kept only the in-frame ones, dropping some. The sample holds some 81,000 clones, about 83% seen once. Sequenced: blood. These receptors came from a person between 18 and 75 years old in good health. The CDR3 runs from the conserved cysteine through the conserved F or W. The order of the fields is V gene, clone size, J gene, D gene, CDR3 protein, CDR3 DNA. The D gene is left open where the match is weak. Only some rows state a clone size, as once, few, many or a class for expanded clones.

v_gene: TRBV10-3; abundance: once; j_gene: TRBJ2-1; d_gene: TRBD2; CDR3aa: CAISEGLAGYNEQFF; CDR3nt: TGTGCCATCAGTGAAGGACTAGCGGGGTACAATGAGCAGTTCTTC
v_gene: TRBV6-5; abundance: .; j_gene: TRBJ2-2; d_gene: .; CDR3aa: CASRTGIPNTGELFF; CDR3nt: TGTGCCAGCAGAACGGGGATACCGAACACCGGGGAGCTGTTTTTT
v_gene: TRBV27; abundance: .; j_gene: TRBJ2-2; d_gene: .; CDR3aa: CASSSSPGTGELFF; CDR3nt: TGTGCCAGCAGTTCCAGCCCCGGGACCGGGGAGCTGTTTTTT
v_gene: TRBV6-6; abundance: .; j_gene: TRBJ1-6; d_gene: .; CDR3aa: CASSFGDSDSPLHF; CDR3nt: TGTGCCAGCAGTTTTGGGGATAGTGATTCACCCCTCCACTTT
v_gene: TRBV7-8; abundance: .; j_gene: TRBJ2-7; d_gene: .; CDR3aa: CASRPIAEVSYEQYF; CDR3nt: TGTGCCAGCAGACCTATAGCGGAGGTCTCCTACGAGCAGTACTTC
v_gene: TRBV2; abundance: .; j_gene: TRBJ2-1; d_gene: .; CDR3aa: CASIGPKNFNEQFF; CDR3nt: TGTGCCAGCATAGGGCCAAAAAACTTCAATGAGCAGTTCTTC
v_gene: TRBV7-2; abundance: once; j_gene: TRBJ1-2; d_gene: .; CDR3aa: CASSWRVNYGYTF; CDR3nt: TGTGCCAGCAGCTGGCGGGTTAACTATGGCTACACCTTC
v_gene: TRBV4-1; abundance: once; j_gene: TRBJ2-7; d_gene: .; CDR3aa: CASSQEDERAYEQYF; CDR3nt: TGCGCCAGCAGCCAAGAAGACGAGCGAGCCTACGAGCAGTACTTC
v_gene: TRBV5-6; abundance: .; j_gene: TRBJ1-1; d_gene: .; CDR3aa: CASSLVAPNTEAFF; CDR3nt: TGTGCCAGCAGCTTGGTGGCTCCGAACACTGAAGCTTTCTTT
v_gene: TRBV28; abundance: .; j_gene: TRBJ1-4; d_gene: .; CDR3aa: CASSLRGGATNEKLFF; CDR3nt: TGTGCCAGCAGTTTGCGGGGGGGTGCAACTAATGAAAAACTGTTTTTT
v_gene: TRBV4-3; abundance: .; j_gene: TRBJ2-4; d_gene: TRBD2; CDR3aa: CASSQDLGLRGVQYF; CDR3nt: TGCGCCAGCAGCCAAGATCTGGGATTACGGGGGGTTCAGTACTTC
v_gene: TRBV18; abundance: .; j_gene: TRBJ2-1; d_gene: TRBD2; CDR3aa: CASSISGRDNEQFF; CDR3nt: TGTGCCAGCTCAATCAGCGGGAGGGACAATGAGCAGTTCTTC
v_gene: TRBV7-8; abundance: .; j_gene: TRBJ2-1; d_gene: TRBD2; CDR3aa: CASSPRTSGGLRESSYNEQFF; CDR3nt: TGTGCCAGCAGCCCTCGGACTAGCGGGGGACTGAGAGAAAGCTCCTACAATGAGCAGTTCTTC
v_gene: TRBV6-5; abundance: .; j_gene: TRBJ1-1; d_gene: TRBD1; CDR3aa: CASRQGGMNTEAFF; CDR3nt: TGTGCCAGCCGACAGGGGGGGATGAACACTGAAGCTTTCTTT
v_gene: TRBV27; abundance: .; j_gene: TRBJ2-3; d_gene: .; CDR3aa: CASSLARALLGRDTQYF; CDR3nt: TGTGCCAGCAGTTTAGCCAGGGCGCTCCTCGGTCGGGATACGCAGTATTTT
v_gene: TRBV18; abundance: once; j_gene: TRBJ2-5; d_gene: .; CDR3aa: CASSPWETIQETQYF; CDR3nt: TGTGCCAGCTCACCATGGGAGACCATCCAAGAGACCCAGTACTTC
v_gene: TRBV29-1; abundance: .; j_gene: TRBJ2-3; d_gene: .; CDR3aa: CSGGPDTQYF; CDR3nt: TGCAGCGGGGGACCAGATACGCAGTATTTT
v_gene: TRBV7-3; abundance: .; j_gene: TRBJ2-3; d_gene: TRBD2; CDR3aa: CASSLGLAGSTDTQYF; CDR3nt: TGTGCCAGCAGCTTGGGACTAGCGGGAAGCACAGATACGCAGTATTTT
v_gene: TRBV10-3; abundance: .; j_gene: TRBJ2-5; d_gene: .; CDR3aa: CAISESTAQETQYF; CDR3nt: TGTGCCATCAGTGAGTCGACTGCCCAAGAGACCCAGTACTTC
v_gene: TRBV9; abundance: .; j_gene: TRBJ2-1; d_gene: .; CDR3aa: CASSVGLGAGNNEQFF; CDR3nt: TGTGCCAGCAGCGTAGGCTTGGGAGCAGGGAACAATGAGCAGTTCTTC
v_gene: TRBV28; abundance: .; j_gene: TRBJ2-1; d_gene: .; CDR3aa: CASSRGESGRKNEQFF; CDR3nt: TGTGCCAGCAGTCGGGGTGAGAGCGGGCGTAAAAATGAGCAGTTCTTC
v_gene: TRBV2; abundance: .; j_gene: TRBJ2-7; d_gene: .; CDR3aa: CATNRDYEQYF; CDR3nt: TGTGCCACAAACAGGGACTACGAGCAGTACTTC
v_gene: TRBV7-2; abundance: few; j_gene: TRBJ2-2; d_gene: .; CDR3aa: CASSLEVRAVTGELFF; CDR3nt: TGTGCCAGCAGCTTAGAGGTCAGGGCCGTCACCGGGGAGCTGTTTTTT
v_gene: TRBV11-2; abundance: .; j_gene: TRBJ2-1; d_gene: TRBD2; CDR3aa: CASSFASGRGDEQFF; CDR3nt: TGTGCCAGCAGCTTCGCTAGCGGGAGGGGGGATGAGCAGTTCTTC
v_gene: TRBV18; abundance: .; j_gene: TRBJ2-1; d_gene: TRBD2; CDR3aa: CASSPPNLAGETEQFF; CDR3nt: TGTGCCAGCTCACCCCCGAATCTGGCGGGAGAGACTGAGCAGTTCTTC
v_gene: TRBV6-5; abundance: .; j_gene: TRBJ2-1; d_gene: .; CDR3aa: CASSYTRLGGHEQFF; CDR3nt: TGTGCCAGCAGTTACACCCGACTCGGGGGCCATGAGCAGTTCTTC
v_gene: TRBV6-5; abundance: .; j_gene: TRBJ2-1; d_gene: .; CDR3aa: CASRLSSVRFNEQFF; CDR3nt: TGTGCCAGCAGGCTTTCTAGCGTCAGATTCAATGAGCAGTTCTTC
v_gene: TRBV9; abundance: .; j_gene: TRBJ1-4; d_gene: .; CDR3aa: CASSVASRDGNEKLFF; CDR3nt: TGTGCCAGCAGCGTAGCGTCGAGAGACGGAAATGAAAAACTGTTTTTT
v_gene: TRBV25-1; abundance: .; j_gene: TRBJ1-2; d_gene: TRBD1; CDR3aa: CASSLPGQGVAGYTF; CDR3nt: TGTGCCAGCAGTCTACCGGGACAGGGGGTGGCGGGCTACACCTTC
v_gene: TRBV7-9; abundance: .; j_gene: TRBJ2-3; d_gene: .; CDR3aa: CASSSRAPRQYF; CDR3nt: TGTGCCAGCAGCTCCAGAGCGCCAAGGCAGTATTTT
v_gene: TRBV7-2; abundance: .; j_gene: TRBJ2-3; d_gene: TRBD2; CDR3aa: CASSLGLAGGGTDTQYF; CDR3nt: TGTGCCAGCAGCTTAGGTCTAGCGGGAGGAGGCACAGATACGCAGTATTTT
v_gene: TRBV5-1; abundance: .; j_gene: TRBJ2-7; d_gene: .; CDR3aa: CASSLDPGVYEQYF; CDR3nt: TGCGCCAGCAGCTTGGATCCAGGGGTCTACGAGCAGTACTTC
v_gene: TRBV10-3; abundance: .; j_gene: TRBJ1-4; d_gene: TRBD1; CDR3aa: CAISEPWTGDEKLFF; CDR3nt: TGTGCCATCAGTGAGCCTTGGACAGGGGACGAAAAACTGTTTTTT
v_gene: TRBV20-1; abundance: .; j_gene: TRBJ2-1; d_gene: .; CDR3aa: CSASFTGLKFF; CDR3nt: TGCAGTGCTAGTTTTACAGGGTTGAAGTTCTTC
v_gene: TRBV28; abundance: many; j_gene: TRBJ1-1; d_gene: .; CDR3aa: CASSRLGTNTEAFF; CDR3nt: TGTGCCAGCAGTCGACTTGGGACAAACACTGAAGCTTTCTTT
v_gene: TRBV13; abundance: .; j_gene: TRBJ1-6; d_gene: .; CDR3aa: CASSAEGVDNSPLHF; CDR3nt: TGTGCCAGCAGCGCCGAGGGCGTGGATAATTCACCCCTCCACTTT
v_gene: TRBV6-5; abundance: .; j_gene: TRBJ2-3; d_gene: TRBD1; CDR3aa: CASSQGQGNTDTQYF; CDR3nt: TGTGCCAGCAGTCAGGGACAGGGAAACACAGATACGCAGTATTTT
v_gene: TRBV6-5; abundance: .; j_gene: TRBJ2-1; d_gene: .; CDR3aa: CASSYGQWTNEQFF; CDR3nt: TGTGCCAGCAGTTACGGGCAGTGGACCAATGAGCAGTTCTTC
v_gene: TRBV7-2; abundance: .; j_gene: TRBJ1-2; d_gene: .; CDR3aa: CASRPADSYGYTF; CDR3nt: TGTGCCAGCAGGCCGGCAGACTCCTATGGCTACACCTTC
v_gene: TRBV5-6; abundance: once; j_gene: TRBJ2-5; d_gene: TRBD2; CDR3aa: CASSSRSGSPQETQYF; CDR3nt: TGTGCCAGCAGCTCCCGAAGCGGGAGTCCCCAAGAGACCCAGTACTTC
v_gene: TRBV28; abundance: .; j_gene: TRBJ2-3; d_gene: TRBD1; CDR3aa: CASSSGQGPTDTQYF; CDR3nt: TGTGCCAGCAGTTCGGGACAGGGGCCCACAGATACGCAGTATTTT